This T cell receptor beta chain was observed in a study of T-cell reconstitution after alpha-beta-depleted transplantation in children (dated by TCRdb to the mid-2010s). Concerning the study at large: T-cell immune reconstitution after TCRalphabeta/CD19-depleted allogeneic hematopoietic cell transplantation in children was quantitatively tracked in the study by means of TCR repertoire profiling.

Library construction relied on PCR. TCRdb shows the sequencer as Illumina HiSeq 2500. TCR library preparation used molecular barcoding, with unique molecular identifiers applied to normalize quantification of the TCRbeta repertoire. TCRdb itself trimmed the public reads at Q25 with fastp, ran MiXCR and retained productive beta chains. Each record represents a unique CDR3 protein, reported with the most common genes and DNA among its rows. Here the sample has some 550,000 distinct CDR3 sequences; about a sixth occur a single time. The ten largest clones capture about 3.1% of the sample. In regard to this clonotype: Its specific antigen is unknown. No quality values exist for individual bases; no much larger clone is one base distant.

Cut back by 3 bases and 8 bases, the V and J ends lie 14 bases apart. Via the germline V gene (reference sequence), CDR1 is DFQATT and CDR2 SNEGSKA. The CDR3 goes from the cysteine to the phenylalanine over 13 residues. Kept here is only the CDR3 DNA, which spans 39 bases and is read in frame from base 1. The receptor chain draws on TRBV20-1 and TRBJ1-5; possibly the D gene is TRBD1, per 6 matching bases. The receptor's source is a human donor who donated a stem cell graft to a child with acute lymphoblastic leukemia. This specimen consisted of PBMCs from the stem cell graft donor, obtained from the stem cell graft. The DNA reads TGCAGTGCTAGTGCAGGGGTCGGGGAGCCCCAGCATTTT. Translated, it gives CSASAGVGEPQHF.